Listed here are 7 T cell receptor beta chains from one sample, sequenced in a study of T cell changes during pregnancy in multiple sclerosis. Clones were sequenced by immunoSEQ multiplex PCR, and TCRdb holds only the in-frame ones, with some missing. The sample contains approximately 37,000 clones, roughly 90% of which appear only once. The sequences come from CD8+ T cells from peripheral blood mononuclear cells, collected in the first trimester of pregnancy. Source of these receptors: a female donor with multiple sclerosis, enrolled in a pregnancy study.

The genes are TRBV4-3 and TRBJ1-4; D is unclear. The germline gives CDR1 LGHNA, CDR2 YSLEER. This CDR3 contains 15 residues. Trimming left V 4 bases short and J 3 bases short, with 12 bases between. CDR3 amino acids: CASSRRSTPNEKLFF. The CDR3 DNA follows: TGCGCCAGCAGCCGGCGGTCGACGCCTAATGAAAAACTGTTTTTT.

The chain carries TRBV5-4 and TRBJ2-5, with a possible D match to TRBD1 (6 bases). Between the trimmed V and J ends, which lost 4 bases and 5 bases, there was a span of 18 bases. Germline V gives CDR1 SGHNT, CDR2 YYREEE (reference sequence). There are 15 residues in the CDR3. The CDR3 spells CASSRYRDGQETQYF. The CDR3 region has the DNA TGTGCCAGCAGCCGGTACAGGGATGGGCAGGAGACCCAGTACTTC.

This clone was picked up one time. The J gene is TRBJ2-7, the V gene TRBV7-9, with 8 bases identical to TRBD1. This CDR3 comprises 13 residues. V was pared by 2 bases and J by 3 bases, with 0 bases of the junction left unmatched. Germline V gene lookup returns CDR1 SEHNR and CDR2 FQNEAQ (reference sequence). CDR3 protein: CASSLTGGYEQYF. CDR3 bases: TGTGCCAGCAGCTTAACAGGGGGCTACGAGCAGTACTTC.

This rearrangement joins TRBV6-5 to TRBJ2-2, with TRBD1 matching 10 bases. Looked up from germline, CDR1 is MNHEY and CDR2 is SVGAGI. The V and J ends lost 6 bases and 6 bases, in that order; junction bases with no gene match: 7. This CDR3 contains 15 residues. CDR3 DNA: TGTGCCAGCAGGCCCGGGACAGGGGACGCCGGGGAGCTGTTTTTT. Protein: CASRPGTGDAGELFF.

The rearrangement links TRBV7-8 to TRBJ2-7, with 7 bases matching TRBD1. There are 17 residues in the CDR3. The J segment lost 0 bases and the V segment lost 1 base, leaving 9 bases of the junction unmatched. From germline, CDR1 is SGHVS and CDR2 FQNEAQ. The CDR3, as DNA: TGTGCCAGCAGCTTAGAGCCCGACAGGGCAAGCTCCTACGAGCAGTACTTC. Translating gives CASSLEPDRASSYEQYF.

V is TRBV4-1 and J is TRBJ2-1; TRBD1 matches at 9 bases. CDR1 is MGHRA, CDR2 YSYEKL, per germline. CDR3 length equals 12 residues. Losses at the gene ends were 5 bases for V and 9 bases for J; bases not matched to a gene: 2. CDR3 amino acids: CASSGDRAEQFF. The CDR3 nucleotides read TGCGCCAGCAGCGGGGACAGGGCTGAGCAGTTCTTC.

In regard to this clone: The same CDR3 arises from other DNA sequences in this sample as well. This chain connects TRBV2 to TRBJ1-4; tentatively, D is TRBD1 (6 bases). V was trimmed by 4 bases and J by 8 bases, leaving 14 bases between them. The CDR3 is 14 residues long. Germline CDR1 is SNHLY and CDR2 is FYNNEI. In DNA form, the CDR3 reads TGTGCCAGCAGTGCCCGGGGGGCGGGGGAAAAACTGTTTTTT. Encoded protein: CASSARGAGEKLFF.